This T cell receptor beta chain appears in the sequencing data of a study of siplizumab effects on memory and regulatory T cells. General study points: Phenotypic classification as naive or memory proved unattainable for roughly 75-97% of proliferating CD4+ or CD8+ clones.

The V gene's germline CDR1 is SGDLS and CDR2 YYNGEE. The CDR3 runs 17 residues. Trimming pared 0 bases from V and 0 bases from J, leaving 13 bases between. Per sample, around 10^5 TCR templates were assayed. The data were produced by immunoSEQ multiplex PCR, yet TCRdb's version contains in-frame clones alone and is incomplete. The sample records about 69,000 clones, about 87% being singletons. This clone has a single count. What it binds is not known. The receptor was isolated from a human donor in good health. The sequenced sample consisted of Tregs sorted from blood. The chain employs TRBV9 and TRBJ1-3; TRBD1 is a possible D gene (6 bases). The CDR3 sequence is CASSVVDSQSSGNTIYF. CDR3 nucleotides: TGTGCCAGCAGCGTAGTGGACAGCCAGAGCTCTGGAAACACCATATATTTT.